The T cell receptor beta chain described here comes from a study of neurological immune-mediated disorders. About the study: Within the group of about 35 multiple sclerosis patients, about 30 were relapsing-remitting, while 3 were secondary progressive. Study results and limitations: HTLV-1-associated myelopathy ranked highest for TCR clonal expansion and multiple sclerosis lowest, beneath healthy controls. When repertoires were grouped phylogenetically, those of 18 of 34 multiple sclerosis patients fell into one related-CDR3 cluster, a possible signature.

CDR1 DFQATT and CDR2 SNEGSKA come from the germline V gene (reference sequence). The length of the CDR3 is 15 residues. J lost 5 bases, V lost 4 bases, and 7 bases had no gene match. Every sequencing run produced over 170 million TCR-beta sequences, and the sequences from any one run covered 15-18 subjects. Each CDR3 protein is one row after TCRdb ran MiXCR on the 5' RACE reads. The sample lists tens of thousands of distinct CDR3 sequences, roughly 5.5% occurring once. This clonotype was seen many times. Its specificity is unknown. Sequencing used PBMCs. V and J are TRBV20-1 and TRBJ2-4; 11 bases map to TRBD2. This clonotype originated in a man younger than 35 with multiple sclerosis. The CDR3, as DNA: TGCAGTGCTACTACTAGCGGGAGAGTTCAAAACATTCAGTACTTC. Translation: CSATTSGRVQNIQYF.